This T cell receptor beta chain was captured by sequencing in a study of T cells in Graves' hyperthyroidism and ophthalmopathy. Notes on the study in general: Blood also contained most expanded thyroid clonotypes above 0.001.

Using RNA transcripts as the source, TCR beta CDR3 regions were amplified. First-round RT-PCR of the TCR CDR3 relied on the HTBI primer set. TCRdb recomputed calls from the multiplex PCR reads with MiXCR, one row per CDR3 protein. The repertoire has over 650,000 distinct CDR3 sequences, less than 45% of them found once; the top ten carry approximately 6.8%. It was uncontrolled infection, other autoimmune disease, pregnancy or lactation that excluded patients. This CDR3 is built from 14 residues. Trimming pared 2 bases from V and 8 bases from J, leaving 15 bases between. About this clonotype itself: Antigen unknown.

J is TRBJ1-2 and V is TRBV12-3 or TRBV12-4; no firm D call. Sequenced sample: peripheral blood or thyroid tissue (not recorded which). The sequence derives from an adult man with Graves' disease, either hyperthyroidism or ophthalmopathy (not recorded which). CDR3 nucleotides: TGTGCCAGCAGTTTAAGTCTCTCGGGCGGCGGCTACACCTTC. Translated: CASSLSLSGGGYTF.